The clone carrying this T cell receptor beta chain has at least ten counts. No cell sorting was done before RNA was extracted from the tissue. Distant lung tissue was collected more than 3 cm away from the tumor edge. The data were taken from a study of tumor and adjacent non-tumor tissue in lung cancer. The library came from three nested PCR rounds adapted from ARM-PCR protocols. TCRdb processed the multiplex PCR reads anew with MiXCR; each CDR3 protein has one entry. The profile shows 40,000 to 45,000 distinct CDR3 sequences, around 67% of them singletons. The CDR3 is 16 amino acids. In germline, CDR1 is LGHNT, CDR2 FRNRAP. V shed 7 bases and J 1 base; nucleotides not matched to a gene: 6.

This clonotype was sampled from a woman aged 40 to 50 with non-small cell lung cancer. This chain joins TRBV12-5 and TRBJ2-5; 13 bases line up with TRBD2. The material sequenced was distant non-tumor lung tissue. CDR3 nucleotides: TGTGCTAGTGCCCGGACTAGCGGGGGATCCCAAGAGACCCAGTACTTC. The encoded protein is CASARTSGGSQETQYF. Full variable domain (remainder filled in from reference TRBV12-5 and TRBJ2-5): DARVTQTPRHKVTEMGQEVTMRCQPILGHNTVFWYRQTMMQGLELLAYFRNRAPLDDSGMPKDRFSAEMPDATLATLKIQPSEPRDSAVYFCASARTSGGSQETQYFGPGTRLLVL.